This TCR beta chain was identified in a study of blood T cell repertoires in COVID-19. CDR1 is MDHEN and CDR2 is SYDVKM in the germline V gene. V lost 8 bases and J 5 bases, leaving 13 bases between the germline ends. The CDR3 has 13 amino acids. The assay was immunoSEQ multiplex PCR, and TCRdb's table has in-frame clones only and misses some. The data contain 40,000 or so clones, 80% to 85% of them singletons. Sequences were obtained from peripheral blood. The clonotype originates from a man aged 60 to 69 with COVID-19, enrolled during active disease. The chain joins TRBV28 to TRBJ1-5; tentatively, D is TRBD1 (6 bases). The CDR3 is CASGTLLYQPQHF. Written as DNA, the CDR3 is TGTGCCAGCGGGACATTACTCTATCAGCCCCAGCATTTT.